These 19 T cell receptor beta chains originate from one sample sequenced in a study of regulatory T cells in long-lasting Graves disease. Construction of TCR beta libraries relied on iRepertoire HTBI primers and on Arm-PCR targeting CDR3 regions. A single record per CDR3 protein comes from TCRdb applying MiXCR to the multiplex PCR reads. The sample has fewer than 400,000 distinct CDR3 sequences; about 19% are singletons. Time point described: persistent/refractory GD, antithyroid drugs over 5 years with positive TRAb. Researchers made the TCR library from RNA that was extracted from PBMCs. This specimen was peripheral blood mononuclear cells (PBMCs), taken when the disease was refractory, from a patient treated with antithyroid drugs. These receptors all stem from a female donor with Graves disease.

The chain couples TRBV29-1 to TRBJ2-5; no clear D. The ends were cut back, 4 bases at V and 3 bases at J, with 6 bases in the middle. The CDR3 extends over 11 amino acids. In germline, CDR1 is SQVTM, CDR2 ANQGSEA. CDR3 nucleotides: TGCAGCGTTGCCCATGAAGAGACCCAGTACTTC. It translates to CSVAHEETQYF.

This clonotype was detected ten times or more. The J gene is TRBJ1-5, the V gene TRBV4-1; no reliable D call. Deletions cut 4 bases from V and 4 bases from J, with 11 bases between. CDR1 is MGHRA, CDR2 YSYEKL, per germline. This CDR3 spans 14 amino acids. CDR3 sequence reads: CASSPPYGNQPQHF. CDR3 coding DNA: TGCGCCAGCAGCCCCCCCTATGGTAATCAGCCCCAGCATTTT.

This clonotype was recorded many times. The chain is built from TRBV3-1 and TRBJ1-4, with D uncertain. CDR1 and CDR2 from the germline V gene are LGHDT and YNNKEL (reference sequence). Trimming stripped 3 bases from V and 8 bases from J, with 10 bases between. The CDR3 consists of 13 residues. The CDR3: CASSHEPEEKLFF. CDR3 coding DNA: TGTGCCAGCAGCCATGAACCAGAGGAAAAACTGTTTTTT.

Notes on this clonotype: A much larger clonotype is one base distant, so this may be a read error. The chain links TRBV28 to TRBJ2-2; 7 nucleotides match TRBD1. Germline V CDR1 and CDR2: MDHEN, SYDVKM. The J segment lost 6 bases and the V segment lost 5 bases, leaving 9 bases of the junction unmatched. CDR3 length: 15 amino acids. The CDR3 protein is CASSILTGVAGELFF. As DNA, the CDR3 is TGTGCCAGCAGTATACTAACAGGGGTGGCCGGGGAGCTGTTTTTT.

This clonotype was counted only a few times. This rearrangement joins TRBV19 to TRBJ1-4; possibly TRBD1 for D (5 bases). This CDR3 region has 14 residues. The V gene lost 6 bases and the J gene lost 6 bases, with 14 bases spanning the gap. Per the germline V gene, CDR1 is LNHDA and CDR2 is SQIVND (reference sequence). DNA of the CDR3: TGTGCCAGTAGCTCAGGGCAGGATCATGAAAAACTGTTTTTT. Amino acids: CASSSGQDHEKLFF.

Concerning this clonotype itself: Just one base apart from a much larger clone, this may be a read error. The chain has TRBV7-2 and TRBJ2-7, with TRBD2 matching 7 bases. CDR1 and CDR2 from the germline V gene are SGHTA and FQGNSA. With 3 bases clipped from V and 9 bases from J, the junction kept 8 bases outside the gene matches. This CDR3 contains 13 residues. CDR3 in DNA: TGTGCCAGCAGCTTCGGAGGGCCGGGGGGGCAGTACTTC. This translates into CASSFGGPGGQYF.

This clonotype has just a few counts. The rearrangement joins TRBV9 to TRBJ2-7; D perhaps matches TRBD1 (6 bases). This CDR3 is built from 14 residues. Germline assignment: CDR1 SGDLS and CDR2 YYNGEE. V lost 5 bases and J 8 bases, leaving 20 bases between the germline ends. CDR3 loop: CASSDYRELHKQYF. CDR3 coding DNA: TGTGCCAGCAGTGACTACAGGGAACTCCACAAGCAGTACTTC.

This clonotype came up a few times. V is TRBV5-6 and J is TRBJ2-6; 7 bases fit TRBD2. Per germline, CDR1 SGHDT and CDR2 YYEEEE. The CDR3 is 19 amino acids. V dropped 4 bases and J dropped 0; count of bases not matched to a gene: 13. This chain's CDR3 is CASSPQGRELFSGANVLTF. CDR3 coding DNA: TGTGCCAGCAGCCCACAAGGGCGGGAGTTGTTCTCTGGGGCCAACGTCCTGACTTTC.

This clonotype was observed many times. The V gene is TRBV2, the J gene TRBJ2-2; D gene uncertain. Trimming pared 6 bases from V and 5 bases from J, leaving 7 bases between. The CDR3 consists of 12 residues. The germline gives CDR1 SNHLY, CDR2 FYNNEI. This CDR3 is CASSRGTGELFF. The CDR3 DNA reads as TGTGCCAGCAGCCGCGGAACCGGGGAGCTGTTTTTT. Complete variable domain (other parts from reference TRBV2 and TRBJ2-2): EPEVTQTPSHQVTQMGQEVILRCVPISNHLYFYWYRQILGQKVEFLVSFYNNEISEKSEIFDDQFSVERPDGSNFTLKIRSTKLEDSAMYFCASSRGTGELFFGEGSRLTVL.

Ten or more counts support this clonotype. The chain combines TRBV2 with TRBJ2-3, with D unclear. CDR3 length: 12 amino acids. The V and J ends lost 6 bases and 2 bases respectively, with 6 bases between them. Per the germline V gene, CDR1 is SNHLY and CDR2 is FYNNEI. The CDR3 coding sequence is TGTGCCAGCAGCGGTAACACAGATACGCAGTATTTT. This encodes CASSGNTDTQYF.

The table lists this clonotype with many counts. The chain has TRBV7-9 and TRBJ1-2; unclear D gene. Germline V lookup: CDR1 SEHNR, CDR2 FQNEAQ (reference sequence). The CDR3 is 12 residues long. V was trimmed by 1 base and J by 6 bases, leaving 6 bases between them. In nucleotides, the CDR3 is TGTGCCAGCAGCTTAGAGATAGATGGCTACACCTTC. Translation: CASSLEIDGYTF.

This clonotype was counted many times. The chain couples TRBV12-3 or TRBV12-4 to TRBJ2-2; D is uncertain. This CDR3 is 13 amino acids long. The V gene lost 6 bases and the J gene lost 6 bases, with 11 bases spanning the gap. The chain's CDR3 is CASSFRLSGELFF. The CDR3 nucleotides are TGTGCCAGCAGCTTTAGATTGTCCGGGGAGCTGTTTTTT.

Details on this clonotype: A read error is possible here, since a much larger clone lies one base away. J is TRBJ2-5 and V is TRBV25-1, with 11 positions matching TRBD1. Germline CDR1 MGHDK, CDR2 SYGVNS. The CDR3 totals 18 residues. The DNA for the CDR3 is TGTGCCAGCAGTGAATCGCGAACCGGGACAGGGGGTCAAGAGGCCCAGTACTTC. Translation: CASSESRTGTGGQEAQYF.

This clonotype occurred a few times. The V call is TRBV6-1, the J call TRBJ2-1; 15 bases map to TRBD2. Unmatched junction bases numbered 7, after V lost 6 bases and J lost 7 bases. The CDR3 is made up of 16 amino acids. The germline gives CDR1 MNHNS, CDR2 SASEGT. The CDR3, as DNA: TGTGCCAGCAGAGGACTAGCGGGGGGGCCAAATAATGAGCAGTTCTTC. Amino acid sequence: CASRGLAGGPNNEQFF.

The gene calls are TRBV6-1 and TRBJ1-4, with D perhaps matching TRBD1 (5 bases). V was pared by 8 bases and J by 8 bases, with 18 bases between. Germline values: CDR1 MNHNS, CDR2 SASEGT. This CDR3 region has 14 residues. This CDR3 reads CASFPGPAVEKLFF. For the CDR3, the DNA is TGTGCCAGCTTCCCGGGGCCGGCTGTAGAAAAACTGTTTTTT.

In its sample, this clonotype was seen many times. This chain uses TRBV2 with TRBJ2-7; D perhaps matches TRBD1 (6 bases). The germline V gene has CDR1 SNHLY and CDR2 FYNNEI. The CDR3 totals 15 residues. Trimming stripped 7 bases from V and 3 bases from J, with 19 bases between. Here the CDR3 reads CASTLSGTMHYEQYF. The CDR3 DNA sequence: TGTGCCAGCACCCTGTCCGGGACAATGCACTACGAGCAGTACTTC.

This chain uses TRBV29-1 with TRBJ1-2, with D hard to call. In germline, CDR1 is SQVTM, CDR2 ANQGSEA. CDR3 length equals 13 residues. Trimming took off 4 bases at V and 7 bases at J, with 16 bases between the two ends. CDR3 amino acids: CSVGELTPSGYTF. The CDR3 DNA sequence: TGCAGCGTTGGCGAACTAACGCCTTCTGGCTACACCTTC.

This clonotype appeared many times. For the CDR3, the DNA is TGTGCCTGGAGTGCCCTCGGGACAGTAGCTAACTATGGCTACACCTTC. It translates to CAWSALGTVANYGYTF. This chain joins TRBV30 and TRBJ1-2; TRBD1 matches at 7 bases. The V gene end was trimmed by 1 base and the J gene end by 0 bases; junction bases not matched to a gene: 8. Germline V gives CDR1 GTSNPN, CDR2 SVGIG (reference sequence). The length of the CDR3 is 16 residues.

The chain links TRBV6-1 to TRBJ2-2; 9 bases are a match to TRBD1. Per germline, CDR1 MNHNS and CDR2 SASEGT. The CDR3 has 18 amino acids. V shed 6 bases, J shed 2 bases, and the junction held 13 bases outside the gene matches. The chain's CDR3 is CASSFTGGAGKNTGELFF. The CDR3 DNA is TGTGCCAGCAGCTTCACAGGGGGCGCCGGGAAAAACACCGGGGAGCTGTTTTTT.